Shown below are 7 T cell receptor beta chains from a single sample sequenced in a study of tumor-infiltrating lymphocytes in localized non-small cell lung cancer. Some clones are missing from TCRdb's copy, which holds only in-frame ones; the method was immunoSEQ multiplex PCR. The table includes some 2,500 clones, 65% detected once. Sequencing used uninvolved lung tissue not adjacent to the tumor. Receptor source: a human donor with non-small cell lung cancer.

The V gene is TRBV14, the J gene TRBJ2-2; TRBD1 or TRBD2 may be the D gene (5 bases each). Germline V gene data show CDR1 as SGHDN and CDR2 as FVKESK. The CDR3 has 15 residues. V was trimmed by 8 bases and J by 5 bases, leaving 18 bases between them. DNA of the CDR3: TGTGCCAGCTCTCCACTGGACACGGGAACCGGGGAGCTGTTTTTT. As protein: CASSPLDTGTGELFF. Based on the CDR3 plus reference TRBV14 and TRBJ2-2, the full variable domain is EAGVTQFPSHSVIEKGQTVTLRCDPISGHDNLYWYRRVMGKEIKFLLHFVKESKQDESGMPNNRFLAERTGGTYSTLKVQPAELEDSGVYFCASSPLDTGTGELFFGEGSRLTVL.

This clone counts as large. The V and J genes are TRBV6-4 and TRBJ2-5; 10 nucleotides line up with TRBD2. The CDR3 has 17 amino acids. Germline V gene lookup returns CDR1 MRHNA and CDR2 SNTAGT. V was pared by 5 bases and J by 5 bases, with 14 bases of the junction left unmatched. In DNA, the CDR3 is TGTGCCAGCAGTACGGAAAGGAGCGGGAGGGCATGGGAGACCCAGTACTTC. Amino acids: CASSTERSGRAWETQYF.

The V gene is TRBV29-1, the J gene TRBJ2-7; 9 nucleotides line up with TRBD1. V dropped 6 bases and J dropped 7; count of bases not matched to a gene: 16. Germline CDR1 reads SQVTM; CDR2 reads ANQGSEA. The CDR3 covers 15 residues. The CDR3 reads CSVDPTGTGQGEQYF. The CDR3 nucleotides read TGCAGCGTCGACCCAACAGGGACAGGGCAAGGAGAGCAGTACTTC.

In this sample, this clone turned up once. The J gene is TRBJ2-3, the V gene TRBV25-1, with a weak D call TRBD2 (5 bases). V was shortened by 1 base and J by 2 bases, with 10 bases between the two germline ends. Germline-derived CDR1 and CDR2 are MGHDK and SYGVNS. The CDR3 runs 15 residues. CDR3 region: CASSELASPTDTQYF. CDR3 DNA: TGTGCCAGCAGTGAATTAGCGTCACCCACAGATACGCAGTATTTT.

The chain recombines TRBV20-1 with TRBJ1-2, with D possibly TRBD1 on 6 matching bases. This CDR3 region has 11 residues. CDR1 and CDR2 (germline): DFQATT, SNEGSKA (reference sequence). V lost 5 bases to trimming and J lost 7 bases, with 11 bases between them. In DNA form, the CDR3 reads TGCAGTGCTGCGGCAGGGGTTGGCTACACCTTC. Encoded protein: CSAAAGVGYTF.

V gene TRBV2 combines with J gene TRBJ2-7; 10 nucleotides line up with TRBD2. V gave up 3 bases and J gave up 5 bases; unmatched junction bases: 4. Germline values: CDR1 SNHLY, CDR2 FYNNEI. The CDR3 has 14 amino acids. CDR3 DNA sequence: TGTGCCAGCAGTGAGGCTAGCGGGAGCGACGAGCAGTACTTC. Residues: CASSEASGSDEQYF.

The chain couples TRBV7-8 to TRBJ2-3; tentatively, D is TRBD2 (5 bases). From germline, CDR1 is SGHVS and CDR2 FQNEAQ. V lost 5 bases, J lost 2 bases, and 8 bases lay in between. This CDR3 region has 13 residues. CDR3 in amino acids: CASSMGATDTQYF. DNA of the CDR3: TGTGCCAGCAGCATGGGAGCCACAGATACGCAGTATTTT.